The TCR beta chain described here comes from a study of OX40 agonist ivuxolimab in advanced cancers. This clone was detected only once. What it binds is not known. Here immunoSEQ multiplex PCR was the method, and the copy in TCRdb shows in-frame clones only, minus some. The table lists roughly 12,000 clones, around 87% of them singletons. General study results and limits: Clonal expansion from baseline to week 6 occurred in both CD4+ and CD8+ T cells. Relative to CD4+ cells, CD8+ T cells on average had more expanded clones.

Trimming removed 5 bases at V and 1 base at J, with 12 bases between. There are 14 residues in the CDR3. Germline values: CDR1 MNHNY, CDR2 SVGAGI (reference sequence). This specimen consisted of CD4+ or CD8+ T cells sorted from blood, obtained in a trial of the OX40 agonist ivuxolimab. This sequence joins TRBV6-6 and TRBJ2-7; TRBD2 might be the D (6 bases). This receptor was identified in an adult with an advanced solid tumor such as melanoma, head and neck, liver or kidney cancer. CDR3 residues: CASSRPSDSYEQYF. DNA for the CDR3: TGTGCCAGCAGTCGACCTAGCGATTCCTACGAGCAGTACTTC.